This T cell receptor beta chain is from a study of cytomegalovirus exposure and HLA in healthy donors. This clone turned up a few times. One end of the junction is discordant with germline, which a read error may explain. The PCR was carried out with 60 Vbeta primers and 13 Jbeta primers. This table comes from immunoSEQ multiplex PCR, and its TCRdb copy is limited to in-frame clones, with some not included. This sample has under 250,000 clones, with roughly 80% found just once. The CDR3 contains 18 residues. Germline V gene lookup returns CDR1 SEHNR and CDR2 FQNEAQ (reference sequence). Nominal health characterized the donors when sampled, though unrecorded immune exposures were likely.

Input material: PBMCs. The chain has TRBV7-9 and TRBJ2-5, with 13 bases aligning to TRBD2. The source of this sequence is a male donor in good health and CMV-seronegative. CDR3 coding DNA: TGTTCCAGCAGCCCAGTCCCGGGACTAGCGGGACACCAAGAGGCCCAGTACTTC. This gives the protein CSSSPVPGLAGHQEAQYF.